Below are 19 T cell receptor beta chains sequenced from a single sample in a study of regulatory and conventional T cells in RAG deficiency. Profiled with immunoSEQ multiplex PCR; TCRdb holds only in-frame clones, not every one. The data hold approximately 35,000 clones, with about 70% observed a single time. Conventional CD4+ T cells were sorted from blood as CD25-low CD127-high cells. These same data were also listed under a study on regulatory T cells. In that study: Primers: 52 TRBV forward and 13 TRBJ reverse.

Sequencing was carried out using CD4+ effector T cells sorted from blood. The source of these receptors is a human donor in good health.

This clone appeared a single time. This chain uses TRBV28 with TRBJ2-7; the D call may be TRBD1 or TRBD2 (6 bases each). This CDR3 has 14 amino acids. CDR1 and CDR2 from the germline V gene are MDHEN and SYDVKM. Trimming removed 4 bases from V and 0 bases from J, with 10 bases in between. CDR3 in amino acids: CASSSQGLSYEQYF. CDR3 nucleotide sequence: TGTGCCAGCAGTTCACAGGGACTCTCCTACGAGCAGTACTTC. Full variable domain (remainder filled in from reference TRBV28 and TRBJ2-7): DVKVTQSSRYLVKRTGEKVFLECVQDMDHENMFWYRQDPGLGLRLIYFSYDVKMKEKGDIPEGYSVSREKKERFSLILESASTNQTSMYLCASSSQGLSYEQYFGPGTRLTVT.

The chain is built from TRBV7-8 and TRBJ2-3; D gene ambiguous. This CDR3 is 13 amino acids long. CDR1 SGHVS and CDR2 FQNEAQ come from the germline V gene. The ends were cut back, 5 bases at V and 5 bases at J, with 11 bases in the middle. CDR3 nucleotide sequence: TGTGCCAGCAGCCCAAGGCTATTAGATACGCAGTATTTT. Amino acid sequence: CASSPRLLDTQYF.

This clone was counted only a few times. The V and J genes are TRBV5-6 and TRBJ2-7; the match to TRBD2 covers 9 bases. Trimming cost V 0 bases and J 4 bases; bases outside gene matches: 5. CDR3 length equals 15 residues. Per germline, CDR1 SGHDT and CDR2 YYEEEE. The CDR3 region is CASSLVSGGVYEQYF. The CDR3 DNA reads as TGTGCCAGCAGCTTGGTTAGCGGGGGTGTGTACGAGCAGTACTTC.

The gene calls are TRBV9 and TRBJ2-7, with D possibly being TRBD2 (5 bases). Per germline, CDR1 SGDLS and CDR2 YYNGEE. The CDR3 sequence is 13 residues long. Trimming pared 4 bases from V and 6 bases from J, leaving 14 bases between. The CDR3 sequence is CASSPNPLAEQYF. The CDR3 coding sequence is TGTGCCAGCAGCCCAAACCCTCTAGCCGAGCAGTACTTC.

The V call is TRBV19, the J call TRBJ2-7; a weak D match, TRBD2 (5 bases). Per the germline V gene, CDR1 is LNHDA and CDR2 is SQIVND (reference sequence). Trimming removed 5 bases from V and 0 bases from J, with 14 bases in between. The CDR3 is 15 amino acids. The CDR3 DNA reads as TGTGCCAGTAGTCCCAGGAGCGCGGGCTCCTACGAGCAGTACTTC. As protein: CASSPRSAGSYEQYF.

J is TRBJ2-7 and V is TRBV27, with D tentatively TRBD1 (5 bases). The CDR3 covers 15 residues. Germline-derived CDR1 and CDR2 are MNHEY and SMNVEV (reference sequence). V lost 6 bases, J lost 5 bases, and 20 bases lay in between. CDR3 sequence reads: CASSPSRQPRDEQYF. The CDR3 DNA reads as TGTGCCAGCAGCCCTTCTCGACAGCCTCGGGACGAGCAGTACTTC.

This sequence joins TRBV7-2 and TRBJ1-2; TRBD1 might be the D (5 bases). CDR1 and CDR2 (germline): SGHTA, FQGNSA. CDR3 length equals 15 residues. The V end lost 1 base, the J end lost 5 bases, and 14 bases lay between the germline ends. For the CDR3, the DNA is TGTGCCAGCAGCTTAGTGGATCAGGGAGGATATGGCTACACCTTC. It translates to CASSLVDQGGYGYTF.

The chain combines TRBV30 with TRBJ2-5; D gene uncertain. With 0 bases removed from V and 4 bases from J, the gap between germline ends came to 9 bases. This CDR3 comprises 13 residues. Germline V gene lookup returns CDR1 GTSNPN and CDR2 SVGIG (reference sequence). DNA for the CDR3: TGTGCCTGGAGTGTACGACCTGGAGAGACCCAGTACTTC. This sequence encodes CAWSVRPGETQYF.

This chain connects TRBV4-2 to TRBJ2-3; 12 bases are a match to TRBD2. The CDR3 runs to 18 residues. CDR1 and CDR2 from the germline V gene are LGHNA and YNFKEQ. Unmatched junction bases numbered 12, after V lost 2 bases and J lost 6 bases. CDR3 coding DNA: TGTGCCAGCAGCCAACGGACTAGCGGGGCTCTCACAGGGGATACGCAGTATTTT. It encodes CASSQRTSGALTGDTQYF.

The V call is TRBV30, the J call TRBJ1-5; D is uncertain. The germline CDR1 and CDR2 sequences are GTSNPN and SVGIG (reference sequence). CDR3 size: 12 residues. The ends were cut back, 2 bases at V and 4 bases at J, with 6 bases in the middle. This chain's CDR3 is CAWSTQNQPQHF. In DNA, the CDR3 is TGTGCCTGGAGTACACAGAATCAGCCCCAGCATTTT.

This clone has just a few counts. V usage is TRBV5-5 and J usage is TRBJ2-2; D is ambiguous. CDR1 is SGHKS and CDR2 is YYEKEE in the germline V gene (reference sequence). The CDR3 totals 16 residues. Trimming shortened V by 0 bases and J by 5 bases, and 14 bases separated the two germline ends. CDR3 sequence: CASSLAGGGRTGELFF. The CDR3 DNA is TGTGCCAGCAGCTTGGCAGGTGGCGGTAGGACCGGGGAGCTGTTTTTT.

The rearrangement links TRBV4-1 to TRBJ1-1; D is unresolved. Trimming pared 0 bases from V and 4 bases from J, leaving 9 bases between. The germline CDR1 and CDR2 sequences are MGHRA and YSYEKL. The CDR3 contains 14 residues. CDR3 loop: CASSQDHRATEAFF. The CDR3 nucleotides are TGCGCCAGCAGCCAAGATCATAGGGCCACTGAAGCTTTCTTT.

The chain recombines TRBV7-8 with TRBJ1-2, with a possible D match to TRBD1 (5 bases). Germline V gene lookup returns CDR1 SGHVS and CDR2 FQNEAQ. V dropped 2 bases and J dropped 7 bases, with 17 bases sitting between them. The CDR3 consists of 15 residues. The chain's CDR3 is CASSLFTGPTSGYTF. In nucleotides, the CDR3 is TGTGCCAGCAGCTTATTCACGGGACCCACCAGTGGCTACACCTTC.

This chain connects TRBV9 to TRBJ2-5; D possibly corresponds to TRBD2 (7 bases). V was shortened by 0 bases and J by 1 base, with 10 bases between the two germline ends. Germline CDR1 SGDLS, CDR2 YYNGEE. The CDR3 has 15 residues. The CDR3 DNA follows: TGTGCCAGCAGCGTAGGTGGGGGGGCCCAAGAGACCCAGTACTTC. Encoded protein: CASSVGGGAQETQYF. Drawing the rest from reference TRBV9 and TRBJ2-5, the complete variable domain is DSGVTQTPKHLITATGQRVTLRCSPRSGDLSVYWYQQSLDQGLQFLIQYYNGEERAKGNILERFSAQQFPDLHSELNLSSLELGDSALYFCASSVGGGAQETQYFGPGTRLLVL.

The chain joins TRBV5-1 to TRBJ2-3, with D possibly being TRBD2 (7 bases). Deletions cut 4 bases from V and 2 bases from J, with 20 bases between. This CDR3 contains 17 residues. The V gene's germline CDR1 is SGHRS and CDR2 YFSETQ. CDR3 DNA: TGCGCCAGCAGCCGGGCGTTGAGGGGGGGAGTCACAGATACGCAGTATTTT. This sequence encodes CASSRALRGGVTDTQYF.

The rearrangement uses TRBV7-2 and TRBJ2-5, with no clear D. The CDR3 spans 14 residues. Germline CDR1 SGHTA, CDR2 FQGNSA. Trimming cost V 5 bases and J 0 bases, with 10 bases left between them. CDR3 sequence reads: CASSPLMYQETQYF. CDR3 sequence (DNA): TGTGCCAGCAGCCCTCTAATGTACCAAGAGACCCAGTACTTC.

This clone turned up a few times. The rearrangement joins TRBV6-5 to TRBJ2-7; 7 positions match TRBD1. Losses at the gene ends were 6 bases for V and 3 bases for J; bases not matched to a gene: 11. CDR1 is MNHEY, CDR2 SVGAGI, per germline. The CDR3 contains 15 residues. The CDR3 region has the DNA TGTGCCAGCAGCCAGGCACCGGGACAGATCTACGAGCAGTACTTC. It codes for CASSQAPGQIYEQYF.

The chain employs TRBV18 and TRBJ1-1, with D perhaps TRBD1 (6 bases). Germline-derived CDR1 and CDR2 are KGHSH and LQKENI. Between the trimmed V and J ends, which lost 2 bases and 6 bases, there was a span of 10 bases. The CDR3 is made up of 13 amino acids. DNA for the CDR3: TGTGCCAGCTCACCAATGGGGGGCTCTGAAGCTTTCTTT. Its protein product is CASSPMGGSEAFF.

This chain uses TRBV5-4 with TRBJ2-5; TRBD2 aligns across 11 bases. The trim removed 0 bases at V and 5 bases at J, leaving 6 bases unmatched. Germline CDR1 SGHNT, CDR2 YYREEE (reference sequence). This CDR3 has 16 amino acids. The CDR3 region has the DNA TGTGCCAGCAGCTTGGCCTCTAGCGGGGGGAGGGAGACCCAGTACTTC. This translates into CASSLASSGGRETQYF.